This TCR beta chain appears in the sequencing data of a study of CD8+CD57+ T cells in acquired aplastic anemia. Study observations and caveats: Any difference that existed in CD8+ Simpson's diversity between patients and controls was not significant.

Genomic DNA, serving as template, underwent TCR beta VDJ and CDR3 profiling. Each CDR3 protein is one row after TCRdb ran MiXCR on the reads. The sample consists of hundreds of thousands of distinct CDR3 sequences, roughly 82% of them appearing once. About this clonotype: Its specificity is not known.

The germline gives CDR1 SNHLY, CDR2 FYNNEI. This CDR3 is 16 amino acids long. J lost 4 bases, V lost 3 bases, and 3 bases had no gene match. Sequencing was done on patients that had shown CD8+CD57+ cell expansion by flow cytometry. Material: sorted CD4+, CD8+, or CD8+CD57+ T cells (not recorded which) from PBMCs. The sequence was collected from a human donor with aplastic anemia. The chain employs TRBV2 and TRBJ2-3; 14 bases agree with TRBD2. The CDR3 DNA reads TGTGCCAGCAGTGAGACTAGCGGGAGGGTAGCAGATACGCAGTATTTT. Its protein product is CASSETSGRVADTQYF.